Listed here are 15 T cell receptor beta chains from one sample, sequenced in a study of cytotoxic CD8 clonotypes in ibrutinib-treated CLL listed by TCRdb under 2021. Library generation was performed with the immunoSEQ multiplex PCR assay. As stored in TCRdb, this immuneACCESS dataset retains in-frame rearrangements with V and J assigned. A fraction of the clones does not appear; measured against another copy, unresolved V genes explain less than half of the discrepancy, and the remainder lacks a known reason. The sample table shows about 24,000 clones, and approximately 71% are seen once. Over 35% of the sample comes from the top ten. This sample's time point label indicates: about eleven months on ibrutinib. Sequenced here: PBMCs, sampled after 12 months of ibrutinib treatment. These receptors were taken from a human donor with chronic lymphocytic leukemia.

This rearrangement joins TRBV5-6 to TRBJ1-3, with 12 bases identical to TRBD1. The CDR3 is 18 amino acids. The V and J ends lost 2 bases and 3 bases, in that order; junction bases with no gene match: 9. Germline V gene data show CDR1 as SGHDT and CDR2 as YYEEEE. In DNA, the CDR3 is TGTGCCAGCAGCTTTGGAGCCGGGACAGGGGGCAGTGGAAACACCATATATTTT. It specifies CASSFGAGTGGSGNTIYF. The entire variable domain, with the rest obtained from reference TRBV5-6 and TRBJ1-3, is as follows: DAGVTQSPTHLIKTRGQQVTLRCSPKSGHDTVSWYQQALGQGPQFIFQYYEEEERQRGNFPDRFSGHQFPNYSSELNVNALLLGDSALYLCASSFGAGTGGSGNTIYFGEGSWLTVV.

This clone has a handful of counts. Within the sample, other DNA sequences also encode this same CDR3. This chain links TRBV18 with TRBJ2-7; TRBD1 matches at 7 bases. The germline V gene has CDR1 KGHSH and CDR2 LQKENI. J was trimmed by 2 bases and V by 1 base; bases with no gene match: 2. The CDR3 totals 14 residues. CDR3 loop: CASSPRQGTYEQYF. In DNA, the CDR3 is TGTGCCAGCTCACCACGACAGGGCACCTACGAGCAGTACTTC.

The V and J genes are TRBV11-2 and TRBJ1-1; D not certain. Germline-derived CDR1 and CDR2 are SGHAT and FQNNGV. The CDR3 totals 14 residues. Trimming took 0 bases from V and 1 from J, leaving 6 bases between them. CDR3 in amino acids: CASSLEGRNTEAFF. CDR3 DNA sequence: TGTGCCAGCAGCTTAGAGGGCAGGAACACTGAAGCTTTCTTT.

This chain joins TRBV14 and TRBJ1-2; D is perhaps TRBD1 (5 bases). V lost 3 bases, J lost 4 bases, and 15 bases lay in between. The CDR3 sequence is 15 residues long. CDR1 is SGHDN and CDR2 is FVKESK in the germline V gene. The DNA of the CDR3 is TGTGCCAGCAGCCAGACAGCCCCTGGTGGCTATGGCTACACCTTC. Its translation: CASSQTAPGGYGYTF.

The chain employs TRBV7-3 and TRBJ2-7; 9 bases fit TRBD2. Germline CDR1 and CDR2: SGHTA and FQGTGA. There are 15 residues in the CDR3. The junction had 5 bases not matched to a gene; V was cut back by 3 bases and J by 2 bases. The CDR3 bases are TGTGCCAGCAGCTTGTTCGCGGGGGGGCCCTACGAGCAGTACTTC. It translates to CASSLFAGGPYEQYF.

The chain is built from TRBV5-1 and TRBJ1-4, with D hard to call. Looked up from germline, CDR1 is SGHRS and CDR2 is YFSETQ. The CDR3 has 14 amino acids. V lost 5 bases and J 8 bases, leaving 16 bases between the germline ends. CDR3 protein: CASSFDGVMEKLFF. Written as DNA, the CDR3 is TGCGCCAGCAGTTTCGATGGCGTGATGGAAAAACTGTTTTTT.

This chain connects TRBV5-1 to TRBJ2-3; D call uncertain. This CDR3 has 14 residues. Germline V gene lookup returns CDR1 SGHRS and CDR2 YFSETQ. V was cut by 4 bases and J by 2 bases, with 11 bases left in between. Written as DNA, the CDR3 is TGCGCCAGCAGCCTTAGGGCCGACACAGATACGCAGTATTTT. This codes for CASSLRADTDTQYF. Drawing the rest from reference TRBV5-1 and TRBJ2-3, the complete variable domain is KAGVTQTPRYLIKTRGQQVTLSCSPISGHRSVSWYQQTPGQGLQFLFEYFSETQRNKGNFPGRFSGRQFSNSRSEMNVSTLELGDSALYLCASSLRADTDTQYFGPGTRLTVL.

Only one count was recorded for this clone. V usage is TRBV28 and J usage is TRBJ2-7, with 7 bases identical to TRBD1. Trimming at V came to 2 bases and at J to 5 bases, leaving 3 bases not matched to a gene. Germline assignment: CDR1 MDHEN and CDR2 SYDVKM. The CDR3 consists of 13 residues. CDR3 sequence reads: CASSLTGQHEQYF. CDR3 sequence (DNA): TGTGCCAGCAGTTTAACGGGACAGCACGAGCAGTACTTC. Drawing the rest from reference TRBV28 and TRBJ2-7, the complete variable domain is DVKVTQSSRYLVKRTGEKVFLECVQDMDHENMFWYRQDPGLGLRLIYFSYDVKMKEKGDIPEGYSVSREKKERFSLILESASTNQTSMYLCASSLTGQHEQYFGPGTRLTVT.

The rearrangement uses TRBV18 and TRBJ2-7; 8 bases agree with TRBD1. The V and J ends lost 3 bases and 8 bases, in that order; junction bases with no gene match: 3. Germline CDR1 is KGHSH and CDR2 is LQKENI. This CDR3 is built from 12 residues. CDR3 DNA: TGTGCCAGCTCACCGGACAGGGACCAGCAGTACTTC. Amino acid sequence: CASSPDRDQQYF. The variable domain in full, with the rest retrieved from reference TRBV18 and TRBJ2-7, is NAGVMQNPRHLVRRRGQEARLRCSPMKGHSHVYWYRQLPEEGLKFMVYLQKENIIDESGMPKERFSAEFPKEGPSILRIQQVVRGDSAAYFCASSPDRDQQYFGPGTRLTVT.

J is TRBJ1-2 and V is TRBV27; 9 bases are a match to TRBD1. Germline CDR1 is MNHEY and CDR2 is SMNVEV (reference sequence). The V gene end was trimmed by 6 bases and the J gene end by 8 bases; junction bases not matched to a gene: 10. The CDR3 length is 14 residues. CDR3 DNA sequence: TGTGCCAGCAGGCTACAGGGGGCGCTGGGGGGCTACACCTTC. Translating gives CASRLQGALGGYTF.

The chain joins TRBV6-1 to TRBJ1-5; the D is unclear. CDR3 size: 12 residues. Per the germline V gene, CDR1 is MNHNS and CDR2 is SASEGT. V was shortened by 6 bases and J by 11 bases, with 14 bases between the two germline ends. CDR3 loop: CASRTLGGSQHF. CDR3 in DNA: TGTGCCAGCAGAACTCTGGGAGGTTCCCAGCATTTT.

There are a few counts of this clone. The CDR3 nucleotides read TGTGCCAGCAACCGGGACAGAAAAGACAATGAGCAGTTCTTC. Its translation: CASNRDRKDNEQFF. The chain carries TRBV4-2 and TRBJ2-1; TRBD1 agrees at 7 bases. The J segment lost 5 bases and the V segment lost 7 bases, leaving 8 bases of the junction unmatched. CDR1 and CDR2 (germline): LGHNA, YNFKEQ. This CDR3 is built from 14 residues.

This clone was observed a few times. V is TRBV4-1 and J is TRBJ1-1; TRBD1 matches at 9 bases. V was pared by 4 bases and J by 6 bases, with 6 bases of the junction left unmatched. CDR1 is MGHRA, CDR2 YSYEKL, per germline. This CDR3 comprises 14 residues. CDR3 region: CASSRRTGVAEAFF. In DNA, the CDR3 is TGCGCCAGCAGCCGCCGGACAGGGGTTGCTGAAGCTTTCTTT.

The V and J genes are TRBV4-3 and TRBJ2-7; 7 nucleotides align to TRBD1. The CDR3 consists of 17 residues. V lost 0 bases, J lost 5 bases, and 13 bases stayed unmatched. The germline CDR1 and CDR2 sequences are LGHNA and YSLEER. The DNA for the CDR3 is TGCGCCAGCAGCCAAGATTGGAACTACAGGGGTGCGAACGAGCAGTACTTC. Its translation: CASSQDWNYRGANEQYF.

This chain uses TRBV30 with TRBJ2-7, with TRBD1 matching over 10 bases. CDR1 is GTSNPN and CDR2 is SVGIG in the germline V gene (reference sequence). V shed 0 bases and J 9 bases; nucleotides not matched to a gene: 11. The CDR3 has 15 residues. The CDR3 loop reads CAWSVRGDRGLGQYF. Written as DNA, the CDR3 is TGTGCCTGGAGTGTAAGAGGCGACAGGGGGCTGGGGCAGTACTTC.